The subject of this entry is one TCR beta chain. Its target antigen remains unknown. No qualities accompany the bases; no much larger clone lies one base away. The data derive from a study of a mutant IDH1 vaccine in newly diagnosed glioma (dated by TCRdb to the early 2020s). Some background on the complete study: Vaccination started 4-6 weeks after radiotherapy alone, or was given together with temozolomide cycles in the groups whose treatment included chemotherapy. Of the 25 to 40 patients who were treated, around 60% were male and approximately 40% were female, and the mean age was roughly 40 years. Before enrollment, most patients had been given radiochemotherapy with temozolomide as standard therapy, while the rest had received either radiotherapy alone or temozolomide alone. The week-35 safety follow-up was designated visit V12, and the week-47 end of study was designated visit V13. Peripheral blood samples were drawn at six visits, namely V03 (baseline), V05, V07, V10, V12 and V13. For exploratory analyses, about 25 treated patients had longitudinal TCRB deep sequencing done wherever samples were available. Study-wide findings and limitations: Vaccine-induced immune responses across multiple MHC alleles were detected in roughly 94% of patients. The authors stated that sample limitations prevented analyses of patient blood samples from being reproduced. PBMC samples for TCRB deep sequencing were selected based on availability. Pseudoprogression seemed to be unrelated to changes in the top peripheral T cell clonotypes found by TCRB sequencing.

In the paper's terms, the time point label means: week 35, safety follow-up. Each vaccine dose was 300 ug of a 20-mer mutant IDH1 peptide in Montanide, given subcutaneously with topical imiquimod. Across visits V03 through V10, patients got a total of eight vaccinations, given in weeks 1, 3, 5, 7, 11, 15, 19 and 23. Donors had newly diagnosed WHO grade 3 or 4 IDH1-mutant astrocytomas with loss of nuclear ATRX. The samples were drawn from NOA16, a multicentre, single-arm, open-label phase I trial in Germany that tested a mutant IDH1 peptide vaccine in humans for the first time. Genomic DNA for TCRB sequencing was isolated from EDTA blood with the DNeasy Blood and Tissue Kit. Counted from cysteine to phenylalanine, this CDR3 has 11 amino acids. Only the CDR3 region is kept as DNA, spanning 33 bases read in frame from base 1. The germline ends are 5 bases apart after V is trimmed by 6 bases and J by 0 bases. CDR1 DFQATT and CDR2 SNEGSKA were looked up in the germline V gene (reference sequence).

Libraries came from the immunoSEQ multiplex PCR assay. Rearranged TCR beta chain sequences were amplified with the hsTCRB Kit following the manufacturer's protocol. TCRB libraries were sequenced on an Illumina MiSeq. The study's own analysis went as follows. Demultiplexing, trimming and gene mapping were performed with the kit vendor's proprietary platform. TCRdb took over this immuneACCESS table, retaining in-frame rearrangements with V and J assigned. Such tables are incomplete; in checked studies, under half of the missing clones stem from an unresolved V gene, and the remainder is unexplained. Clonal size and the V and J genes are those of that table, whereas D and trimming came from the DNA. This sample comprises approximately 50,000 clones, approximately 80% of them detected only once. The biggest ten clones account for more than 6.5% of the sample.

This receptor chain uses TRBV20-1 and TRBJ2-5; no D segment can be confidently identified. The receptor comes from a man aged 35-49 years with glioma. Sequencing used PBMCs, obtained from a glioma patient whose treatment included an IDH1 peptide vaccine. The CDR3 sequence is CSADHQETQYF. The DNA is TGCAGTGCCGATCACCAAGAGACCCAGTACTTC.